This T cell receptor (beta chain) was captured in a study of cytomegalovirus exposure and HLA in healthy donors (dated by TCRdb to about 2017). General notes on the study: In an earlier analysis of 587 of the donors, 250 to 350 Gb of sequence data and 100 million or so unique TCR beta sequences from roughly 180 million T cells were reported. An early release that covered fewer than 750 HLA-typed donors contained approximately 290 gigabases of sequencing data and approximately 85 million unique TCR sequences. Of the 300 to 450 genotyped donors, 81% were placed in the genetic ancestry cluster associated with self-reported Caucasian donors. The study aimed to test whether signatures of past pathogen exposure could be identified by cataloging public T cell receptors. The study used immunosequencing to profile the T cell repertoires of under 700 subjects and linked those repertoires to cytomegalovirus serostatus. A separate validation cohort of approximately 130 different subjects was used in addition to the 666-subject first cohort. High-throughput TCR immunosequencing, statistical association of individual TCRs with disease status, and machine learning were combined to predict cytomegalovirus infection status. A later analysis re-analyzed previously published TCR beta repertoires from 666 donors and added high-resolution HLA genotyping to study TCR occurrence patterns. Rather than using new phenotypic data, the later analysis identified candidate immune exposures from TCR beta sequences and from how often those sequences occurred across donors. An earlier analysis of some 500 of the donors applied high-throughput TCR beta sequencing to assess whether each TCR beta V gene segment acted as functional or pseudogenic. Alongside the repertoire data, information on donor age, sex, ethnicity and CMV serostatus was compiled. A later genetic analysis took genome-wide SNP genotypes for about 65% of the roughly 670 donors and used that subset as a discovery cohort. Every discovery cohort repertoire had been produced on one sequencing platform. HLA typing covered class I and class II loci at four-digit resolution. The number of typed donors differed by locus: about 620-640 for A, B, C, DRB1 and DQB1; approximately 530 for DQA1; some 610 for DPA1; and around 450 for DPB1. Five DR-DQ haplotypes were treated as single units for association and clustering because of strong linkage in the cohort. On average, about 240,000 unique TCR beta nucleotide sequences were sequenced per donor among some 420 genotyped donors of the cohort, with about 17% of those sequences being non-productive.

About this clone itself: Its antigen is unknown. No per-base quality is available; no much larger clone lies one base away.

Overall study results and their limits: An earlier analysis of approximately 540 of the donors showed that most TCR beta V segments appeared in productive rearrangements either about 87% or about 30% of the time, which broadly matched IMGT annotations. The study listed around 160 TCR beta chains as associated with cytomegalovirus. The earlier analysis of about 600 of the donors excluded 15 to 20 rarely observed V segments, including chromosome 9 orphons, because counts were too low. According to a later genetic analysis, donors in an Asian-associated ancestry cluster had fewer N-insertions in productive TCRs than the roughly 670-donor mean. While some public TCRs were present in many individuals, most TCR sequences turned up only very rarely across donors. V-gene and J-gene trimming of TCR beta chains was associated with a missense DCLRE1C variant in a later genetic analysis, and the association was replicated in an independent cohort. A later analysis associated 16,951 TCR beta sequences with specific HLA alleles at a false discovery rate of 0.05. A cluster of highly shared sequence variants was judged likely to represent a technical artifact of the sequencing pipeline. A few of the identified cytomegalovirus-associated TCR beta chains were confirmed in vitro to be specific for cytomegalovirus antigens. It was suggested by the authors that the approach could potentially be generalized to other disease states and immunological phenotypes. The classifier was reported to diagnose cytomegalovirus status with high specificity and sensitivity in both the original cohort and the validation cohort. When HLA alleles, especially DR and DQ, strongly co-occurred, attributing TCR associations to individual alleles was difficult. The cohort was sequenced for TCR beta chains only, and without alpha or paired-chain data the features that could be detected were limited. Presence/absence analyses assumed roughly uniform sequencing depth across donors, an assumption that may not hold. A later analysis found that most CMV-associated TCR beta chains appeared HLA-restricted, with HLA associations seemingly driven largely by CMV exposure. According to a later analysis, TCR association rates differed among HLA loci, with DRB1 alleles showing the most associated TCRs and HLA-C alleles showing the fewest. Correlated functional status among segregating V segments might be attributable to linkage disequilibrium, but an unknown experimental factor could not be ruled out. Because HLA typing was unavailable for some donors at each locus, only the typed subset was used in association tests. According to a later analysis, parvovirus B19, influenza, CMV and Epstein-Barr virus appeared linked to several top co-occurrence clusters. The only immune exposure information available for the cohort was CMV serostatus. A further reported finding was that TCR beta sequences accurately predicted the HLA-A and HLA-B alleles for most subjects in the first cohort. In a later analysis, HLA-associated TCR beta chains showed more clonal expansion and lower generation probabilities than non-associated chains that were equally common. Some IMGT-functional V segments, including TRBV6-2 and TRBV6-3, could not be told apart with the 87-base-pair reads, so those segments were excluded.

The cohort comprised fewer than 700 healthy bone marrow donors. At the time of sampling, all cohort members were nominally healthy, though unrecorded immune exposures were likely present. The donor tested CMV seronegative and was one of the 352 seronegative cohort members. Each donor provided a peripheral blood sample, and peripheral blood mononuclear cells were used for TCR beta sequencing. The Qiagen DNeasy Blood Extraction Kit was used to extract genomic DNA from the blood cell samples. Library creation used the immunoSEQ multiplex PCR assay. For the multiplex PCR, a mixture combining 60 forward primers for TCR Vbeta segments and 13 reverse primers for TCR Jbeta segments was used. The CDR3 region of rearranged TCR beta genes was amplified from genomic DNA by a multiplex PCR assay. Amplified TCR beta libraries were sequenced as 87-base-pair reads on the Illumina HiSeq System. The authors processed their data as follows. Across the 670 or so repertoires, a later analysis counted some 81 million unique TCR beta chains, about 10 million of which were shared by at least two donors. A nearest-neighbor algorithm error-corrected the raw reads and collapsed the reads into unique sequences, merging closely related sequences to remove PCR and sequencing errors. V, D and J gene segments were assigned by aligning CDR3 sequences to IMGT reference sequences. Each retained sequence needed at least a six-nucleotide match to both a V gene segment and a J gene segment. A rearrangement was called productive if the CDR3 had no stop codons and remained in frame with V and J, and every other rearrangement was called non-productive. Following IMGT convention, CDR3 was defined as the stretch from the second conserved V-encoded cysteine up to the conserved J-encoded phenylalanine. The earlier analysis of roughly 590 of the donors excluded sequences that lacked an unambiguous match to a single V gene segment. An earlier analysis of 587 of the donors called V segments functional above 56.7% productive rearrangements and segregating when the between-donor standard deviation exceeded 5%. A statistical classification framework was built for diagnosing cytomegalovirus status from the catalog of TCR beta chain sequences. A later analysis assigned V and J genes by comparing TCR nucleotide sequences with IMGT/GENE-DB human TR gene sequences. The TCRdist pipeline was used in a later analysis to assign CDR3 sequences and most-parsimonious VDJ recombination scenarios. In a later analysis, every TCR beta chain was defined by the combination of its CDR3 amino acid sequence and its V-gene family, and reads without a unique V-gene family were dropped. A later analysis removed roughly 590 highly shared, low-generation-probability nucleotide sequences to deal with suspected cross-contamination and a sequencing artifact. In a later analysis, a clonal expansion index for each public chain was calculated from normalized within-repertoire ranks of inferred template counts. In a later analysis, generation probabilities were computed with a VDJ recombination model fitted to out-of-frame rearrangements, and the resulting probabilities were checked against IGoR. In a later analysis, TCR-TCR, TCR-HLA and TCR-CMV co-occurrence was scored with hypergeometric tests, and a repertoire-size bias correction was applied to TCR pairs. To estimate false discovery rates, a later analysis permuted the HLA or CMV assignments 20 times. In a later analysis, co-occurring TCRs were grouped with DBSCAN, and TCRdist sequence similarity was added when clustering was performed within HLA-allele-positive subsets. Repertoires with fewer than 30,000 or more than 120,000 public chains, plus five repertoires with anomalous nucleotide sharing, were excluded from co-occurrence clustering. TCRdb holds this immuneACCESS table with in-frame rearrangements only. Some clones are missing; in checked studies, unresolved V genes explain under half, and the rest has no known cause. V, J and clone size reflect that table, while D and trimming were determined from the DNA. Here the sample has around 130,000 clones; around 80% occur a single time. 1.5% of the sample rests with the top ten.

Clipping removes 5 bases from V and 10 bases from J, with 4 as the unmatched junction base count. The germline V gene (reference sequence) supplies CDR1 LNHDA and CDR2 SQIVND. The CDR3, cysteine through phenylalanine, is 13 amino acids long. CDR3 DNA only is kept here, 39 bases in frame from base 1. This sequence uses TRBV19 and TRBJ1-5; the junction holds 11 bases that match TRBD1. The TCR comes from a woman in her late teens or twenties in good health and CMV-seronegative. Sequencing was carried out using PBMCs. The sequenced DNA: TGTGCCAGTAGTCCGGGACAGGGGGTACCCCAGCATTTT. Its product reads: CASSPGQGVPQHF. Here the CDR3 is joined to the reference TRBV19 and TRBJ1-5 genes, and the full variable domain is: DGGITQSPKYLFRKEGQNVTLSCEQNLNHDAMYWYRQDPGQGLRLIYYSQIVNDFQKGDIAEGYSVSREKKESFPLTVTSAQKNPTAFYLCASSPGQGVPQHFGDGTRLSIL.